Each of the 26 T cell receptor beta chains below was sequenced from the same sample in a study of cytomegalovirus exposure and HLA in healthy donors. Vbeta (60) and Jbeta (13) primers were used in the PCR. Sequencing used immunoSEQ multiplex PCR; TCRdb keeps in-frame clones, though not all of them. The data contain about 200,000 clones, 82% of them singletons. Sequenced sample: PBMCs. These receptors were collected from a woman in her fifties or sixties in good health and CMV-seropositive.

The rearrangement uses TRBV29-1 and TRBJ2-3, with D tentatively TRBD2 (5 bases). V was shortened by 8 bases and J by 2 bases, with 17 bases between the two germline ends. This CDR3 region has 14 residues. Germline CDR1 and CDR2: SQVTM and ANQGSEA. DNA of the CDR3: TGCAGCTCCCGTTTAAATAGCGACACAGATACGCAGTATTTT. This sequence encodes CSSRLNSDTDTQYF.

This clone was detected a few times. The chain has TRBV28 and TRBJ2-3; D remains unclear. Per germline, CDR1 MDHEN and CDR2 SYDVKM. CDR3 length: 15 residues. V lost 4 bases to trimming and J lost 2 bases, with 13 bases between them. The CDR3: CASSSPLSFTDTQYF. The CDR3 bases are TGTGCCAGCAGTTCCCCCCTCAGTTTCACAGATACGCAGTATTTT.

Turning to this clone: This sample includes further DNA sequences coding for the same CDR3. The rearrangement links TRBV2 to TRBJ1-1, with 8 bases matching TRBD1. Germline CDR1 and CDR2: SNHLY and FYNNEI. Unmatched junction bases numbered 5, after V lost 6 bases and J lost 5 bases. The CDR3 loop spans 13 amino acids. The CDR3 is CASSGQGGTEAFF. For the CDR3, the DNA is TGTGCCAGCAGCGGACAGGGAGGAACTGAAGCTTTCTTT.

This chain links TRBV7-9 with TRBJ2-3; D remains unclear. V was trimmed by 0 bases and J by 6 bases, leaving 10 bases between them. This CDR3 region has 14 residues. Germline V gene data show CDR1 as SEHNR and CDR2 as FQNEAQ (reference sequence). CDR3 sequence reads: CASSLARPGDTQYF. In DNA form, the CDR3 reads TGTGCCAGCAGCTTAGCGCGACCCGGGGATACGCAGTATTTT. Variable domain in full (rest from reference TRBV7-9 and TRBJ2-3): DTGVSQNPRHKITKRGQNVTFRCDPISEHNRLYWYRQTLGQGPEFLTYFQNEAQLEKSRLLSDRFSAERPKGSFSTLEIQRTEQGDSAMYLCASSLARPGDTQYFGPGTRLTVL.

This clone occurred once. The chain is built from TRBV7-9 and TRBJ2-5; 9 bases are a match to TRBD1. This CDR3 is 17 amino acids long. Germline assignment: CDR1 SEHNR and CDR2 FQNEAQ (reference sequence). Germline trimming cut 0 bases from V and 2 bases from J; bases unmatched to any gene: 7. The CDR3 sequence is CASSLAPGTGWQETQYF. Written as DNA, the CDR3 is TGTGCCAGCAGCTTAGCTCCAGGGACAGGGTGGCAAGAGACCCAGTACTTC.

This rearrangement joins TRBV27 to TRBJ1-2; TRBD1 matches at 8 bases. Germline CDR1 MNHEY, CDR2 SMNVEV (reference sequence). V shed 5 bases, J shed 4 bases, and the junction held 9 bases outside the gene matches. The length of the CDR3 is 15 residues. The CDR3 bases are TGTGCCAGCAGTCTGACAGGGGAAAAGGGCTATGGCTACACCTTC. Translated: CASSLTGEKGYGYTF.

This chain joins TRBV11-2 and TRBJ1-5, with 8 bases fitting TRBD1. V gave up 0 bases and J gave up 6 bases; unmatched junction bases: 4. The CDR3 spans 15 residues. CDR1 and CDR2 (germline): SGHAT, FQNNGV. DNA of the CDR3: TGTGCCAGCAGCTTAGATGCAACAGGGGGTCAGCCCCAGCATTTT. Translated: CASSLDATGGQPQHF.

V is TRBV28 and J is TRBJ1-5, with TRBD1 matching 8 bases. The germline gives CDR1 MDHEN, CDR2 SYDVKM. This CDR3 contains 15 residues. Trimming cost V 5 bases and J 1 base; bases outside gene matches: 4. The CDR3 DNA follows: TGTGCCAGCAGTGGGACAGGCTTAAGCAATCAGCCCCAGCATTTT. This gives the protein CASSGTGLSNQPQHF.

The chain recombines TRBV5-6 with TRBJ2-7, with 12 bases fitting TRBD2. Trimming took 0 bases from V and 7 from J; bases not matched to a gene: 8. The CDR3 extends over 16 amino acids. Germline lookup yields CDR1 SGHDT and CDR2 YYEEEE. DNA for the CDR3: TGTGCCAGCAGCTTGGCCAAACTAGCGGGAGGCGAAGAGCAGTACTTC. This codes for CASSLAKLAGGEEQYF.

The chain has TRBV19 and TRBJ2-1; TRBD1 is a possible D gene (6 bases). The CDR3 length is 18 residues. Germline V gene data show CDR1 as LNHDA and CDR2 as SQIVND (reference sequence). The V end lost 3 bases, the J end lost 0 bases, and 18 bases lay between the germline ends. CDR3 loop: CASSIDLSGQHSYNEQFF. CDR3 nucleotide sequence: TGTGCCAGTAGTATTGACCTGTCCGGACAGCACTCCTACAATGAGCAGTTCTTC.

The chain is built from TRBV18 and TRBJ1-1, with 11 nucleotides matching TRBD1. Germline V gene sequence: CDR1 KGHSH, CDR2 LQKENI. V lost 3 bases to trimming and J lost 5 bases; unmatched junction nucleotides: 2. The CDR3 contains 14 residues. The CDR3 is CASSPGTGGTEAFF. DNA for the CDR3: TGTGCCAGCTCACCCGGGACAGGGGGGACTGAAGCTTTCTTT.

J is TRBJ1-2 and V is TRBV30; the D gene is possibly TRBD1 (5 bases). Trimming took off 2 bases at V and 8 bases at J, with 9 bases between the two ends. This CDR3 spans 11 amino acids. Germline V gene sequence: CDR1 GTSNPN, CDR2 SVGIG (reference sequence). The CDR3 loop is CAWSWQGGYTF. The DNA of the CDR3 is TGTGCCTGGAGTTGGCAGGGAGGCTACACCTTC.

This chain joins TRBV6-5 and TRBJ2-2; D remains unclear. V was cut by 0 bases and J by 1 base, with 6 bases left in between. The length of the CDR3 is 15 residues. CDR1 is MNHEY and CDR2 is SVGAGI in the germline V gene. CDR3 region: CASSYSAGNTGELFF. The CDR3 nucleotides are TGTGCCAGCAGTTACTCCGCAGGGAACACCGGGGAGCTGTTTTTT.

J is TRBJ1-1 and V is TRBV18; a weak D match, TRBD1 (6 bases). Germline-derived CDR1 and CDR2 are KGHSH and LQKENI. The CDR3 consists of 17 residues. The V and J ends lost 2 bases and 1 base respectively, with 17 bases between them. The CDR3 nucleotides are TGTGCCAGCTCACCAAACAGATACAGGGTGGGGAACACTGAAGCTTTCTTT. This gives the protein CASSPNRYRVGNTEAFF.

The V and J genes are TRBV7-9 and TRBJ1-6; D is perhaps TRBD1 (6 bases). The ends were cut back, 3 bases at V and 9 bases at J, with 12 bases in the middle. This CDR3 is built from 14 residues. Germline V CDR1 and CDR2: SEHNR, FQNEAQ (reference sequence). DNA for the CDR3: TGTGCCAGCAGCTTGGGACAAGAAAGTTCACCCCTCCACTTT. Encoded protein: CASSLGQESSPLHF.

The V call is TRBV28, the J call TRBJ1-3; 8 bases align to TRBD1. In germline, CDR1 is MDHEN, CDR2 SYDVKM. After removal of 7 bases from V and 7 bases from J, the junction contained 9 bases not matched to a gene. This CDR3 region has 14 residues. The CDR3 spells CASIHRGLDNTIYF. The CDR3 nucleotides read TGTGCCAGCATCCACAGGGGGTTAGACAACACCATATATTTT.

The V and J genes are TRBV28 and TRBJ2-5; D possibly corresponds to TRBD2 (5 bases). V was shortened by 4 bases and J by 0 bases, with 12 bases between the two germline ends. Germline V gene lookup returns CDR1 MDHEN and CDR2 SYDVKM. The CDR3 extends over 15 amino acids. The CDR3 DNA follows: TGTGCCAGCAGTTGGGCGGGTTCTAACCAAGAGACCCAGTACTTC. Encoded protein: CASSWAGSNQETQYF.

The V gene is TRBV7-2, the J gene TRBJ2-3; a weak D match, TRBD2 (6 bases). This CDR3 has 14 residues. V lost 2 bases and J lost 4, with 10 bases in between. Per the germline V gene, CDR1 is SGHTA and CDR2 is FQGNSA. CDR3 DNA: TGTGCCAGCAGCTTAAGGTGGGGGGCAGATACGCAGTATTTT. This sequence encodes CASSLRWGADTQYF.

The J gene is TRBJ2-7, the V gene TRBV10-2, with D hard to call. V was shortened by 8 bases and J by 0 bases, with 17 bases between the two germline ends. In germline, CDR1 is WSHSY, CDR2 SAAADI. The CDR3 contains 15 residues. The CDR3 sequence: CASHSVFPRSYEQYF. The CDR3 nucleotides are TGCGCCAGCCATTCGGTCTTCCCTCGCTCCTACGAGCAGTACTTC.

The chain combines TRBV30 with TRBJ2-3; D may be TRBD2 (5 bases). Trimming removed 2 bases from V and 1 base from J, with 13 bases in between. The CDR3 spans 15 residues. Germline-derived CDR1 and CDR2 are GTSNPN and SVGIG (reference sequence). CDR3 nucleotide sequence: TGTGCCTGGAGTTCCCGGCATAGCGGCACAGATACGCAGTATTTT. Translation: CAWSSRHSGTDTQYF.

This clone was detected a few times. The rearrangement links TRBV18 to TRBJ1-1; 9 nucleotides match TRBD1. With V trimmed by 0 bases and J by 0 bases, 5 bases remained unmatched. The germline V gene encodes CDR1 KGHSH and CDR2 LQKENI. The CDR3 extends over 17 amino acids. CDR3: CASSPPGTGTMNTEAFF. DNA of the CDR3: TGTGCCAGCTCACCACCGGGGACAGGGACTATGAACACTGAAGCTTTCTTT. Full variable domain (remainder filled in from reference TRBV18 and TRBJ1-1): NAGVMQNPRHLVRRRGQEARLRCSPMKGHSHVYWYRQLPEEGLKFMVYLQKENIIDESGMPKERFSAEFPKEGPSILRIQQVVRGDSAAYFCASSPPGTGTMNTEAFFGQGTRLTVV.

The V and J genes are TRBV29-1 and TRBJ2-6; D gene unclear. The CDR3 is made up of 13 amino acids. The V gene lost 7 bases and the J gene lost 0 bases, with 7 bases spanning the gap. The germline CDR1 and CDR2 sequences are SQVTM and ANQGSEA. The CDR3 nucleotides are TGCAGCGGAGGCCCCTCTGGGGCCAACGTCCTGACTTTC. Amino acids: CSGGPSGANVLTF. Looking up the rest from reference TRBV29-1 and TRBJ2-6 gives the full variable domain: SAVISQKPSRDICQRGTSLTIQCQVDSQVTMMFWYRQQPGQSLTLIATANQGSEATYESGFVIDKFPISRPNLTFSTLTVSNMSPEDSSIYLCSGGPSGANVLTFGAGSRLTVL.

In its sample, this clone was seen a few times. The chain recombines TRBV6-1 with TRBJ2-7; D is perhaps TRBD2 (6 bases). Germline V lookup: CDR1 MNHNS, CDR2 SASEGT. Between the trimmed V and J ends, which lost 1 base and 2 bases, there was a span of 12 bases. CDR3 length equals 15 residues. The DNA of the CDR3 is TGTGCCAGCAGTGAAGTGATAGGGAGGACCTACGAGCAGTACTTC. Translated: CASSEVIGRTYEQYF.

This clone was counted between two and nine times. The V gene is TRBV7-2, the J gene TRBJ2-1; 9 bases are shared with TRBD1. The CDR3 runs 15 residues. CDR1 and CDR2 (germline): SGHTA, FQGNSA. Trimming at V came to 1 base and at J to 7 bases, leaving 5 bases not matched to a gene. The CDR3 loop reads CASSLDGTGRNEQFF. The CDR3 nucleotides are TGTGCCAGCAGCTTAGACGGGACAGGGAGGAATGAGCAGTTCTTC.

The CDR3 DNA sequence: TGTGCCAGCAGCTTAGGCTTGGCAGGGGGGAACACTGAAGCTTTCTTT. Residues: CASSLGLAGGNTEAFF. The chain couples TRBV7-9 to TRBJ1-1; TRBD1 matches at 7 bases. The CDR3 is made up of 16 amino acids. V lost 1 base and J lost 1; bases outside the gene matches: 6. In germline, CDR1 is SEHNR, CDR2 FQNEAQ (reference sequence).

This chain joins TRBV12-5 and TRBJ2-3; 13 positions agree with TRBD2. The CDR3 runs to 16 residues. CDR1 is LGHNT, CDR2 FRNRAP, per germline. The V gene end was trimmed by 3 bases and the J gene end by 2 bases; junction bases not matched to a gene: 2. CDR3 nucleotide sequence: TGTGCTAGTGGTTTCGGACTAGCGGGAGACACAGATACGCAGTATTTT. Translation gives CASGFGLAGDTDTQYF. The variable domain in full, completed from reference TRBV12-5 and TRBJ2-3, reads DARVTQTPRHKVTEMGQEVTMRCQPILGHNTVFWYRQTMMQGLELLAYFRNRAPLDDSGMPKDRFSAEMPDATLATLKIQPSEPRDSAVYFCASGFGLAGDTDTQYFGPGTRLTVL.